This TCR beta chain derives from a study of T cell responses to AZD1222 COVID-19 vaccine (dated by TCRdb to 2020 to 2022). Concerning the study at large: AZD1222 recipients whose second dose came at about 4 weeks and those whose second dose came at about 12 weeks were combined into one group, since spike-specific TCR depth and breadth did not differ between the two schedules. A total of under 250 trial participants underwent TCR sequencing, of whom under 220 had received two doses of AZD1222 and some 25 had received two doses of the MenACWY control vaccine. Enrollment into the trials was organized by age into subgroups of 18-55, 56-69 and 70-plus years, and those subgroups contained roughly 150, 30 and 60 TCR-sequenced participants, respectively. Broader findings and caveats from the paper: After two AZD1222 doses, spike-specific TCR breadth and depth were significantly higher than at day 0 and than in MenACWY recipients. Because no samples from the day 14 peak response were available, repertoires could be characterized only after the peak T cell response. Epitopes outside the regions mutated in the B.1.351 and B.1.1.7 variants were reportedly recognized by nearly half of the unique spike-specific TCRs. Conclusions about previously exposed vaccinees are limited because only six or seven AZD1222 recipients were SARS-CoV-2 seropositive at baseline. CD4 TCRs associated with the vaccine covered the entire spike protein, and the dominant responses were in regions 160-218 and 743-854. In the small 56-69-year group, the increase in depth fell short of significance, most likely because of low power. Participants were mostly white British, with more females than males. The authors suggested clonal diversity may have been underestimated.

The sample's time point label, decoded: baseline before first vaccination. Vaccinee samples came from UK trials COV001 and COV002, including a single-blind randomized controlled phase 2/3 trial of AZD1222 (ChAdOx1 nCoV-19) in healthy adults. For TCRbeta chain sequencing, PBMC samples from trial participants were taken at day 0 and at day 28 after the second dose. A note on this clone: Its antigen is currently not known. Base qualities are not provided; no much larger clone lies one nucleotide away.

The CDR3 regions of human TCRbeta chains were subjected to immunosequencing. The authors' pipeline ran thus. Repertoire TCRs were matched against a reference library of SARS-CoV-2-specific TCRs generated with the MIRA antigen-specificity platform. Breadth was defined as the fraction of unique TCRs that were SARS-CoV-2-associated. Depth was defined as the fraction of total T cells that were SARS-CoV-2-associated. Using the MIRA data, every spike-specific TCR was mapped to the spike region that the TCR reacted to and assigned to either a CD4 or a CD8 class. Log10-transformed breadth and depth values were compared by one-way ANOVA with Sidak's multiple comparisons tests. Imported from immuneACCESS, the table was reduced by TCRdb to in-frame sequences with V and J called. These copies leave out some clones; in studies compared against another copy, an unresolved V gene accounts for under half, and the cause of the remainder is not known. V and J calls plus clone size are reproduced from that table; the DNA served to infer D and trimming. The sample contains approximately 140,000 clones, about 92% of them found a single time. Approximately 5% of the sample is taken by the ten largest.

This specimen consisted of peripheral blood, obtained on day 0 of AZD1222 vaccination. The receptor was isolated from an adult in good health.

The nucleotide sequence reads TGTGCCAGCAGTGAGTTAGGGGGAAGCAATCAGCCCCAGCATTTT. This yields the protein CASSELGGSNQPQHF. Rearrangement joined TRBV2 to TRBJ1-5; TRBD1 might be the D gene, on 6 matching bases. The junction shows trimming of 3 bases on V and 1 base on J, plus 10 bases between the germline ends. The CDR3 sequence holds 15 residues, the cysteine and phenylalanine included. CDR3 DNA only is kept here, 45 bases in frame from base 1. The germline V gene specifies SNHLY as CDR1 and FYNNEI as CDR2.